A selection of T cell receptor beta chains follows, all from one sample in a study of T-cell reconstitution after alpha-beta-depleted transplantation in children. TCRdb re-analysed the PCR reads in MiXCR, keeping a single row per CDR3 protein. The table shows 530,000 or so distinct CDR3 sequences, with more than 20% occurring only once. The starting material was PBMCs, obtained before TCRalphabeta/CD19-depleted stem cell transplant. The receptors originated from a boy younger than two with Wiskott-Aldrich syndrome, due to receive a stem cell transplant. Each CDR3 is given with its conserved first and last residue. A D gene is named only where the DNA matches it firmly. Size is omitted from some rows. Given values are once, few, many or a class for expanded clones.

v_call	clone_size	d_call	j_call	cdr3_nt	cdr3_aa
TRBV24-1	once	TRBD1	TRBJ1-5	TGTGCCACCAGTGATGTGGGCAGGGGGCCGGAAAATCAGCCCCAGCATTTT	CATSDVGRGPENQPQHF
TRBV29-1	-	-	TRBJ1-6	TGCAGCGTTTCCCAGGGCGGGAATTCACCCCTCCACTTT	CSVSQGGNSPLHF
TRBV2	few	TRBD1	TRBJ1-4	TGTGCCAGCACCGGGACAGGGGTACATGAAAAACTGTTTTTT	CASTGTGVHEKLFF
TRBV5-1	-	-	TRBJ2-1	TGCGCCAGCAGCTCCAGGACTACACCCTACAATGAGCAGTTCTTC	CASSSRTTPYNEQFF
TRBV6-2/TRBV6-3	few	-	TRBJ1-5	TGTGCCAGCAGGGAAACCAGGGTAAATGTGAATCAGCCCCAGCATTTT	CASRETRVNVNQPQHF
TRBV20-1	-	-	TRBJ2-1	TGCAGTGCGAGGGGGAGGGCCTTCAATGAGCAGTTCTTC	CSARGRAFNEQFF
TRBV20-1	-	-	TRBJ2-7	TGCAGTGCTAGCGGGCGGTTGGGGGCCTACGAGCAGTACTTC	CSASGRLGAYEQYF
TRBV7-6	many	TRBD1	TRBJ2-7	TGCGCCAGCTCTTCGAGGGACAGCTCCTACGAGCAGTACTTC	CASSSRDSSYEQYF
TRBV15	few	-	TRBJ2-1	TGTGCCACCAGCAGGAGATTGGCGCGGGGTAACAATGAGCAGTTCTTC	CATSRRLARGNNEQFF
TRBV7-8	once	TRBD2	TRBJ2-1	TGTGCCAGCAGCGTCAGACTAGCGCTGACCAATGAGCAGTTCTTC	CASSVRLALTNEQFF
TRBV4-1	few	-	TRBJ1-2	TGCGCCAGCAGCCAAGATGATGGACGGCCCTATGGCTACACCTTC	CASSQDDGRPYGYTF
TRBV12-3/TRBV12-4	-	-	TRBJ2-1	TGTGCCAGCAGTTTGAAAAGCGACAATGAGCAGTTCTTC	CASSLKSDNEQFF
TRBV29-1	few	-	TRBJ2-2	TGCAGCGTTGAACTCGTAAAACGCCTAGGACGGGGGAACACCGGGGAGCTGTTTTTT	CSVELVKRLGRGNTGELFF
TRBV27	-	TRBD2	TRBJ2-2	TGTGCCAGCAGTTTCGTAACTAGCGGGAGAGGAACCGGGGAGCTGTTTTTT	CASSFVTSGRGTGELFF
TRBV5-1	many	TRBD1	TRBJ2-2	TGCGCCAGCAGCTTGGATCCAGGGGGAATCGGAACCGGGGAGCTGTTTTTT	CASSLDPGGIGTGELFF
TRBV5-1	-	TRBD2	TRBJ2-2	TGCGCCAGCAGCCTCTCCGGACTAGCGAACACCGGGGAGCTGTTTTTT	CASSLSGLANTGELFF
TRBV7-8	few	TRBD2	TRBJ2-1	TGTGCCAGCAGCTTACTCAGCGGGAGGGACAATGAGCAGTTCTTC	CASSLLSGRDNEQFF
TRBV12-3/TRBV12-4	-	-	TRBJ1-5	TGTGCCAGCAGTTTTGGAATGGGGGGGAATCAGCCCCAGCATTTT	CASSFGMGGNQPQHF
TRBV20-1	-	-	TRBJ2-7	TGCTGTGCTAGAGATAGGGACCACCACTTCTACGAGCAGTACTTC	CCARDRDHHFYEQYF
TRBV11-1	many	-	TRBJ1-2	TGTGCCAGCAGCTCCGGGAGGGGATTCGTTGGCTACACCTTC	CASSSGRGFVGYTF
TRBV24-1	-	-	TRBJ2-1	TGTGCCACCAGTGCCGGGCCCTCCAATGAGCAGTTCTTC	CATSAGPSNEQFF
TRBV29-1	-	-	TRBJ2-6	TGCAGCGTTGTTCGCTCTGGGGCCAACGTCCTGACTTTC	CSVVRSGANVLTF
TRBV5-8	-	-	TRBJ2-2	TGTGCCAGCAGCGCCCCGCGGCTACGAGACAACACCGGGGAGCTGTTTTTT	CASSAPRLRDNTGELFF
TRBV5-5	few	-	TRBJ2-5	TGTGCCAGCAGCCTTACCAGGGTACAAGAGACCCAGTACTTC	CASSLTRVQETQYF
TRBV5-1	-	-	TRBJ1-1	TGCGCCAGCAGCTTCACTCCGAACACTGAAGCTTTCTTT	CASSFTPNTEAFF
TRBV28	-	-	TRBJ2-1	TGTGCCACTAAACCCGGGTACAATGAGCAGTTCTTC	CATKPGYNEQFF
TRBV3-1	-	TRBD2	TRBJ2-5	TGTGCCAGCAGCCCTTCGATGCCGCTAAGCGGGAGACGAGAGACCCAGTACTTC	CASSPSMPLSGRRETQYF
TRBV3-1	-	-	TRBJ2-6	TGTGCCAGCAGCCAAGGGGGGGAATCTGGGGCCAACGTCCTGACTTTC	CASSQGGESGANVLTF